The 24 T cell receptor beta chains reported below all come from one sample, sequenced in a study of regulatory T cells in long-lasting Graves disease. Time point denoted: newly diagnosed GD, antithyroid drugs for less than 3 months. Construction of the TCR library relied on RNA isolated from PBMCs. Arm-PCR of CDR3 regions with iRepertoire HTBI primers generated TCR beta libraries. TCRdb processed the multiplex PCR reads anew with MiXCR; each CDR3 protein has one entry. The table lists some 460,000 distinct CDR3 sequences, under 20% of them singletons. The same specimen was also included in a second study, on T cells in Graves' hyperthyroidism and ophthalmopathy.

This specimen was peripheral blood mononuclear cells (PBMCs), taken at new diagnosis, from a patient treated with antithyroid drugs. These receptors all come from a man aged 35 to 55 with Graves disease.

This clonotype was observed many times. The chain employs TRBV20-1 and TRBJ2-7; 10 bases fit TRBD2. The CDR3 spans 16 residues. The germline CDR1 and CDR2 sequences are DFQATT and SNEGSKA (reference sequence). The V segment lost 2 bases and the J segment 3 bases; nucleotides outside the gene matches: 10. The CDR3 protein is CSARTLAGEHGYEQYF. The CDR3 region has the DNA TGCAGTGCTAGAACTCTAGCGGGAGAGCATGGCTACGAGCAGTACTTC.

On this clonotype: A read error may explain this, as a much larger clone is one base away. The J gene is TRBJ2-7, the V gene TRBV15; 10 bases align to TRBD2. J lost 0 bases, V lost 11 bases, and 22 bases had no gene match. The CDR3 has 19 amino acids. Germline V gene lookup returns CDR1 LNHNV and CDR2 YYDKDF (reference sequence). The CDR3 DNA follows: TGTGCCTCGAGCGACGGGCAGCGTCTAGCGGGAGACCTCTCCTACGAGCAGTACTTC. Protein: CASSDGQRLAGDLSYEQYF.

The chain recombines TRBV6-1 with TRBJ2-2; 10 nucleotides match TRBD2. The trim removed 6 bases at V and 3 bases at J, leaving 7 bases unmatched. Germline values: CDR1 MNHNS, CDR2 SASEGT. This CDR3 is 16 amino acids long. CDR3 in DNA: TGTGCCAGCAGCAACCTAGCGGGGGCCCACACCGGGGAGCTGTTTTTT. Amino acids: CASSNLAGAHTGELFF.

The chain is built from TRBV9 and TRBJ2-4; D may be TRBD1 or TRBD2 (6 bases each). Germline V gene data show CDR1 as SGDLS and CDR2 as YYNGEE. V lost 0 bases to trimming and J lost 6 bases, with 10 bases between them. This CDR3 comprises 14 residues. The CDR3 spells CASSVDPGANIQYF. As DNA, the CDR3 is TGTGCCAGCAGCGTAGATCCGGGGGCAAACATTCAGTACTTC. The variable domain in full, completed from reference TRBV9 and TRBJ2-4, reads DSGVTQTPKHLITATGQRVTLRCSPRSGDLSVYWYQQSLDQGLQFLIQYYNGEERAKGNILERFSAQQFPDLHSELNLSSLELGDSALYFCASSVDPGANIQYFGAGTRLSVL.

The chain has TRBV10-2 and TRBJ1-1, with D tentatively TRBD1 (5 bases). The CDR3 is 16 amino acids. The germline CDR1 and CDR2 sequences are WSHSY and SAAADI. Deletions cut 2 bases from V and 4 bases from J, with 17 bases between. The CDR3 protein is CASSERLGPGTTEAFF. CDR3 DNA sequence: TGCGCCAGCAGTGAGAGATTGGGGCCAGGGACCACTGAAGCTTTCTTT.

V usage is TRBV20-1 and J usage is TRBJ2-7; 10 bases are a match to TRBD2. V was clipped by 6 bases and J by 2 bases; unmatched bases: 7. The CDR3 is 14 residues long. Germline V CDR1 and CDR2: DFQATT, SNEGSKA (reference sequence). CDR3 protein: CSADFLAGAYEQYF. For the CDR3, the DNA is TGCAGTGCAGATTTCCTAGCGGGAGCCTACGAGCAGTACTTC.

The V gene is TRBV6-1, the J gene TRBJ2-4; D is unclear. The germline CDR1 and CDR2 sequences are MNHNS and SASEGT. V lost 3 bases and J 0 bases, leaving 12 bases between the germline ends. The CDR3 totals 16 residues. The CDR3 loop reads CASSESNALAKNIQYF. The CDR3 nucleotides read TGTGCCAGCAGTGAGTCCAATGCCCTAGCCAAAAACATTCAGTACTTC.

This clonotype was seen many times. An end of the junction differs from the germline gene, which may be a read error. J is TRBJ2-3 and V is TRBV10-1; TRBD1 or TRBD2 may be the D gene (5 bases each). The CDR3 consists of 11 residues. From germline, CDR1 is WNHNN and CDR2 SYGVQD (reference sequence). CDR3 DNA sequence: TGTGCCAGCAGTGAGGGGAATACGCAGTATTTT. This translates into CASSEGNTQYF.

Many counts were recorded for this clonotype. The rearrangement joins TRBV30 to TRBJ2-7, with 8 bases identical to TRBD1. Germline assignment: CDR1 GTSNPN and CDR2 SVGIG (reference sequence). There are 11 residues in the CDR3. J was trimmed by 11 bases and V by 3 bases; bases with no gene match: 6. The CDR3 sequence: CAWSPGQGEYF. The CDR3 coding sequence is TGTGCCTGGAGCCCAGGACAGGGAGAGTACTTC. The whole variable domain, filled in from reference TRBV30 and TRBJ2-7, reads SQTIHQWPATLVQPVGSPLSLECTVEGTSNPNLYWYRQAAGRGLQLLFYSVGIGQISSEVPQNLSASRPQDRQFILSSKKLLLSDSGFYLCAWSPGQGEYFGPGTRLTVT.

This clonotype was seen a handful of times. CDR3 sequence: CATSRTQGNQPQHF. For the CDR3, the DNA is TGTGCCACCAGCAGGACCCAGGGGAATCAGCCCCAGCATTTT. The rearrangement links TRBV15 to TRBJ1-5; the D gene is possibly TRBD1 (6 bases). The CDR3 runs 14 residues. The V end was cut by 3 bases, the J end by 4 bases, with 10 bases between. CDR1 and CDR2 (germline): LNHNV, YYDKDF (reference sequence).

In this sample, this clonotype turned up many times. CDR3 nucleotides: TGTGCCAGCAGTGGGACCTCCTACGAGCAGTACTTC. The encoded protein is CASSGTSYEQYF. This chain connects TRBV28 to TRBJ2-7; tentatively, D is TRBD1 or TRBD2 (5 bases each). The CDR3 has 12 amino acids. The V gene's germline CDR1 is MDHEN and CDR2 SYDVKM. Trimming took 5 bases from V and 0 from J, leaving 5 bases between them.

Ten or more counts support this clonotype. J is TRBJ2-7 and V is TRBV30; no clear D gene. The V end was cut by 4 bases, the J end by 2 bases, with 9 bases between. Germline V gives CDR1 GTSNPN, CDR2 SVGIG (reference sequence). This CDR3 region has 12 residues. DNA of the CDR3: TGTGCCTGGACTGGCAGCCCCTACGAGCAGTACTTC. Its translation: CAWTGSPYEQYF.

This clonotype was counted many times. The genes are TRBV3-1 and TRBJ2-1; perhaps TRBD2 as D (6 bases). The CDR3 contains 13 residues. Germline values: CDR1 LGHDT, CDR2 YNNKEL (reference sequence). The ends were cut back, 3 bases at V and 7 bases at J, with 10 bases in the middle. DNA of the CDR3: TGTGCCAGCAGCCATATTGGGGGGAATGAGCAGTTCTTC. Translation gives CASSHIGGNEQFF.

This clonotype came up a few times. The rearrangement joins TRBV4-1 to TRBJ2-3; D perhaps matches TRBD1 (5 bases). V was shortened by 0 bases and J by 4 bases, with 23 bases between the two germline ends. Per germline, CDR1 MGHRA and CDR2 YSYEKL. CDR3 length: 19 residues. The CDR3 spells CASSQDRPGRLTPSDTQYF. The CDR3 bases are TGCGCCAGCAGCCAAGATAGACCAGGGCGTCTCACCCCTTCAGATACGCAGTATTTT.

This clonotype came up many times. The chain has TRBV20-1 and TRBJ2-3, with 11 positions matching TRBD2. This CDR3 is 18 amino acids long. Germline V CDR1 and CDR2: DFQATT, SNEGSKA (reference sequence). V lost 0 bases, J lost 1 base, and 9 bases stayed unmatched. The CDR3 sequence: CSARDSSGGGFGTDTQYF. CDR3 sequence (DNA): TGCAGTGCTAGAGATAGTAGCGGGGGGGGGTTTGGCACAGATACGCAGTATTTT.

About this clonotype itself: This likely stems from a read error, as it lies one base from a far larger clone. The CDR3 bases are TGCAGTGCTAGAGAGGGGAGGGGTCGGCCCTACAATGAGCAGTACTTC. Translated: CSAREGRGRPYNEQYF. The chain is built from TRBV20-1 and TRBJ2-5; 7 bases map to TRBD2. The V gene's germline CDR1 is DFQATT and CDR2 SNEGSKA (reference sequence). This CDR3 comprises 16 residues. V was clipped by 0 bases and J by 11 bases; unmatched bases: 18.

This clonotype appeared many times. This rearrangement joins TRBV6-5 to TRBJ1-3; D may be TRBD1 (5 bases). Germline V gives CDR1 MNHEY, CDR2 SVGAGI. The ends were cut back, 4 bases at V and 4 bases at J, with 17 bases in the middle. The CDR3 length is 16 residues. This CDR3 reads CASSLGTGAGGNTIYF. The DNA of the CDR3 is TGTGCCAGCAGTTTAGGTACAGGAGCGGGAGGAAACACCATATATTTT.

The chain's CDR3 is CASSVETDYEQYF. The CDR3 DNA reads TGCGCCAGCAGTGTAGAGACTGACTACGAGCAGTACTTC. V usage is TRBV4-1 and J usage is TRBJ2-7; D remains ambiguous. V lost 6 bases to trimming and J lost 3 bases, with 12 bases between them. The CDR3 is made up of 13 amino acids. CDR1 and CDR2 (germline): MGHRA, YSYEKL.

This clonotype was observed at least ten times. The J gene is TRBJ2-2, the V gene TRBV19; D unclear. The CDR3 covers 13 residues. Between the trimmed V and J ends, which lost 7 bases and 4 bases, there was a span of 10 bases. Germline V gene data show CDR1 as LNHDA and CDR2 as SQIVND (reference sequence). The CDR3 nucleotides read TGTGCCAGTACCCGAGGACGCACCGGGGAGCTGTTTTTT. It specifies CASTRGRTGELFF. The entire variable domain, with the rest obtained from reference TRBV19 and TRBJ2-2, is as follows: DGGITQSPKYLFRKEGQNVTLSCEQNLNHDAMYWYRQDPGQGLRLIYYSQIVNDFQKGDIAEGYSVSREKKESFPLTVTSAQKNPTAFYLCASTRGRTGELFFGEGSRLTVL.

The CDR3 DNA is TGTGCCAGCAGTGAAAGACTAGCGGGAGTAGTCGACACCGGGGAGCTGTTTTTT. Residues: CASSERLAGVVDTGELFF. V is TRBV12-3 or TRBV12-4 and J is TRBJ2-2; TRBD2 aligns across 12 bases. Germline trimming cut 5 bases from V and 3 bases from J; bases unmatched to any gene: 10. The CDR3 length is 18 residues.

This clonotype has a count of ten or more. The chain is built from TRBV7-9 and TRBJ2-7; 7 positions match TRBD1. The CDR3 is 13 amino acids. V shed 5 bases and J 3 bases; nucleotides not matched to a gene: 4. CDR1 SEHNR and CDR2 FQNEAQ come from the germline V gene (reference sequence). DNA of the CDR3: TGTGCCAGCAGCCCGGGACAGATCTACGAGCAGTACTTC. It is translated as CASSPGQIYEQYF.

Only a few counts were recorded for this clonotype. The J gene is TRBJ1-5, the V gene TRBV7-2; 7 bases match TRBD1. The CDR3 is 14 residues long. J lost 8 bases, V lost 3 bases, and 7 bases had no gene match. CDR1 and CDR2 from the germline V gene are SGHTA and FQGNSA. CDR3 region: CASSFGNRGEPQHF. For the CDR3, the DNA is TGTGCCAGCAGCTTCGGGAACAGGGGTGAGCCCCAGCATTTT.

V and J are TRBV6-1 and TRBJ2-2, with 8 bases identical to TRBD2. Germline lookup yields CDR1 MNHNS and CDR2 SASEGT. The CDR3 spans 18 residues. J was trimmed by 8 bases and V by 5 bases; bases with no gene match: 19. The CDR3 DNA follows: TGTGCCAGCAGTCGCTATCCTCGGGTAGCGGGGAGGGTAGGGGAGCTGTTTTTT. It specifies CASSRYPRVAGRVGELFF.

The CDR3 nucleotides are TGTGCCAGCAGCTTTTGGGGGGATACGCAGTATTTT. Translation gives CASSFWGDTQYF. The V and J genes are TRBV5-6 and TRBJ2-3; D tentatively reads TRBD1 or TRBD2 (5 bases each). The CDR3 runs 12 residues. Trimming removed 2 bases from V and 6 bases from J, with 7 bases in between. Germline assignment: CDR1 SGHDT and CDR2 YYEEEE.